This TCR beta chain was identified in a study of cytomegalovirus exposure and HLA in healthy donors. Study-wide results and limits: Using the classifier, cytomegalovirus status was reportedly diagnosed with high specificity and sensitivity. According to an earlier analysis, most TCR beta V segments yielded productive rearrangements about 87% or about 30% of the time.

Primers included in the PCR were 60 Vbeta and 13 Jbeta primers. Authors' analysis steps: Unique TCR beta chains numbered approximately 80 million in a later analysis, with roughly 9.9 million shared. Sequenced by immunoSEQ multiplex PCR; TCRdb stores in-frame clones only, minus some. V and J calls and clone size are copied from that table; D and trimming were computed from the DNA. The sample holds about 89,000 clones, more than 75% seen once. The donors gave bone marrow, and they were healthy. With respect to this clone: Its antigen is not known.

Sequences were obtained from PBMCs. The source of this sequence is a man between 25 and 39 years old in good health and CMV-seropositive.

CDR3 sequence (DNA): TGCGCCAGCAGCTTAACCACCGGGACAGGGCGCTCTGGAAACACCATATATTTT. The encoded protein is CASSLTTGTGRSGNTIYF. V is TRBV5-1 and J is TRBJ1-3; 9 bases are shared with TRBD1. In germline, CDR1 is SGHRS, CDR2 YFSETQ. After removal of 2 bases from V and 0 bases from J, the junction contained 9 bases not matched to a gene. This CDR3 has 18 amino acids.